This entry describes one T cell receptor beta chain. Its cognate antigen has yet to be identified. No base qualities exist here, and no much larger clone lies one base off it. The record originates from a study of early T cells in non-severe SARS-CoV-2 infection (dated by TCRdb to about 2021). Background on the whole study: TCR sequencing used bulk RNA from unsorted whole blood, so alpha and beta chains could not be paired. Paper-wide results and their limitations: VDJdb matching was skewed toward anti-spike CD8 responses and likely underestimated virus-specific expansions, missing private and CD4 specificities.

Library preparation employed 5' RACE. Sequencer: NextSeq 500. In the TCR library protocol, unique molecular identifiers were attached to individual cDNA molecules to correct for PCR bias and sequencing error. Both TCR alpha and beta chains were sequenced, and tight co-correlation was observed between alpha and beta sequence abundances in each sample. From the authors' description of their analysis: Decombinator V4 was used to perform V gene, J gene and CDR3 annotation of TCR sequences. TCRs were defined as expanded if a significant change between any two time points was detected under a Poisson model with p below 0.0001. TCR abundances were normalised to the total number of TCRs sequenced in each sample and reported as counts per million. MAIT TCRs were defined by TRAV1-2 paired with TRAJ12, TRAJ20 or TRAJ33, and iNKT TCRs by TRAV10 paired with TRAJ18. VDJdb, accessed on 1 November 2021, was searched for TCRs annotated for CMV, EBV and SARS-CoV-2, and TCRs annotated for more than one antigen were excluded. TCRdb's own reprocessing of the public reads used fastp at Q25 and MiXCR and kept productive beta chains. Rows matching on CDR3 protein sequence are summarized as one entry with the most common DNA and genes. The V and J calls and clone size are TCRdb's, not the authors'. For this sample the table gives 88,000 or so distinct CDR3 sequences, of which about 15% were detected only once. Of the sample, less than 6% falls within the top ten clones.

Per the germline V gene, MNHEY is the CDR1 and SVGAGI is the CDR2. The CDR3, cysteine through phenylalanine, is 12 amino acids long. The kept DNA is CDR3 alone, 36 bases in frame from the first base. Trimming takes 5 bases from V and 10 bases from J, and the germline ends sit 14 bases apart. This was a case-control study nested in a cohort of healthcare workers in London, UK, who had nasopharyngeal swab PCR tests and blood samples taken every week. Healthcare workers were recruited during the week of the UK lockdown, between 23 and 31 March 2020, and followed weekly for up to 16 weeks. Sequencing was performed on whole blood. This chain is built from TRBV6-5 and TRBJ1-1; TRBD1 might be the D gene, on 6 matching bases. The clonotype originates from an adult who was a healthcare worker with PCR-confirmed SARS-CoV-2 infection or an uninfected control (not recorded which). CDR3 region: CASSQRGGRAFF. The DNA reads as follows: TGTGCCAGCAGTCAGAGGGGGGGTAGAGCTTTCTTT.